This T cell receptor (beta chain) was sequenced for a study of cytomegalovirus exposure and HLA in healthy donors. It was with 60 Vbeta and 13 Jbeta primers that the PCR ran. Authors' processing steps: An analysis that came later counted some 85 million unique TCR beta chains, around 10 million shared. The data were produced by immunoSEQ multiplex PCR, yet TCRdb's version contains in-frame clones alone and is incomplete. V and J calls plus clone size are reproduced from that table; the DNA served to infer D and trimming. The data show more than 95,000 clones, 13% to 15% seen once. V was clipped by 4 bases and J by 6 bases; unmatched bases: 11. The CDR3 totals 17 residues. Germline V gene sequence: CDR1 LGHNA, CDR2 YSLEER. Study-level points and caveats: Immune exposure data for these donors was limited to CMV serostatus.

On this clone itself: Its antigen is still unknown.

The sequence derives from a female donor in good health and CMV-seronegative. The rearrangement joins TRBV4-3 to TRBJ2-2; TRBD1 agrees at 10 bases. Sequences were obtained from PBMCs. This CDR3 reads CASSLGQGVGVAGELFF. CDR3 nucleotides: TGCGCCAGCAGCCTCGGACAGGGGGTCGGAGTTGCCGGGGAGCTGTTTTTT.